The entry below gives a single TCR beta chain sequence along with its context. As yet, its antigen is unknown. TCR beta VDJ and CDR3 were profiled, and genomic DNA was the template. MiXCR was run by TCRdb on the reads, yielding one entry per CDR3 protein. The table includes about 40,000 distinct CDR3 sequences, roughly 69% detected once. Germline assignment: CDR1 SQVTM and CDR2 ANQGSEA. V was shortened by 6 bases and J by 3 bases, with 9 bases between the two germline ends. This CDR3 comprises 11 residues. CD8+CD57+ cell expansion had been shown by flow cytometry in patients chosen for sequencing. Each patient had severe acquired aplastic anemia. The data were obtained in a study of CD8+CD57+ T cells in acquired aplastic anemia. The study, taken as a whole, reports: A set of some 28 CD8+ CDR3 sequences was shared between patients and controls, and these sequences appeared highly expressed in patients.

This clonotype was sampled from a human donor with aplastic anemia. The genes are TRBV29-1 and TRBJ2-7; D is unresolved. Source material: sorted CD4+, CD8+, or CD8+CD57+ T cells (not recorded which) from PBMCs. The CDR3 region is CSVASVYEQYF. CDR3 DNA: TGCAGCGTCGCCTCAGTCTACGAGCAGTACTTC.